The rows below give T cell receptor beta chains drawn from one sample of a study of cytomegalovirus exposure and HLA in healthy donors. Clones were sequenced by immunoSEQ multiplex PCR, and TCRdb holds only the in-frame ones, with some missing. The top ten clones hold around 1.3% of a sample with about 180,000 clones, roughly 83% of them seen once. The sample taken for sequencing was PBMCs. Every receptor here comes from a boy between 2 and 15 years old in good health and CMV-seronegative. Both conserved end residues are trimmed from each CDR3. Fields, in order: D gene, V gene, CDR3 protein. A D gene is named only where the DNA matches it firmly.

D: -; V: TRBV4-1; CDR3: ASSQEWEATSYEQY
D: -; V: TRBV4-3; CDR3: ASSHYRSSYEQY
D: TRBD2; V: TRBV9; CDR3: ASSVGGAGHQETQY
D: -; V: TRBV30; CDR3: AWNGKLVAGELF
D: TRBD1; V: TRBV6-4; CDR3: ASSDSEGQGKTQY
D: TRBD1; V: TRBV9; CDR3: ASSGDREGETQY
D: TRBD2; V: TRBV9; CDR3: ASSVTSENDEQF
D: -; V: TRBV29-1; CDR3: SVGLGGSFSSYEQY
D: TRBD1; V: TRBV28; CDR3: ASRPAPLRDRAHQPQH
D: -; V: TRBV30; CDR3: AWGHSVNYEQY
D: -; V: TRBV6-1; CDR3: ATLKISARNSPLH
D: TRBD2; V: TRBV9; CDR3: ASSVVVGGSLT
D: -; V: TRBV5-1; CDR3: ASSLGTNYGYT
D: TRBD2; V: TRBV4-1; CDR3: ARRGAGGADEQF
D: -; V: TRBV30; CDR3: AWSVRSYGTEAF
D: -; V: TRBV30; CDR3: AWSPVRGNEKLF
D: -; V: TRBV18; CDR3: ASSPVADTDTQY
D: TRBD1; V: TRBV6-5; CDR3: ASRTDRGSYNEQF
D: TRBD1; V: TRBV7-2; CDR3: ASRSGQGGEKAF
D: TRBD2; V: TRBV7-2; CDR3: ASSLLPGLVQETQY
D: -; V: TRBV15; CDR3: ATSRDMSNSPLH
D: TRBD1; V: TRBV5-6; CDR3: ASSRGQGGHEQY
D: TRBD2; V: TRBV10-3; CDR3: AISLAGDSYEQY
D: TRBD2; V: TRBV7-6; CDR3: ASRPSGGSTDTQY
D: -; V: TRBV28; CDR3: ASSLWQAQETQY
D: -; V: TRBV20-1; CDR3: SAETDTQY
D: -; V: TRBV10-1; CDR3: ASSEGTSGEAF
D: -; V: TRBV7-9; CDR3: ASSLGERETQY
D: TRBD2; V: TRBV6-1; CDR3: ASSEWTSGGEETQY
D: -; V: TRBV19; CDR3: ASSIQTGQTGELF
D: -; V: TRBV28; CDR3: ASSLGGRVDGYT
D: -; V: TRBV21-1; CDR3: ASSKDLAGDLTDTQY
D: TRBD2; V: TRBV15; CDR3: ATSRAHQTSGRHNEQF
D: TRBD1; V: TRBV19; CDR3: ASSITGEPNTEAF
D: TRBD2; V: TRBV18; CDR3: ASSSEAGEVYNEQF
D: -; V: TRBV27; CDR3: ASSLFTGSSYEQY
D: TRBD1; V: TRBV4-2; CDR3: ASSPGQGQATNEKLF
D: TRBD2; V: TRBV27; CDR3: ASSTSFTTSGRAEQF
D: -; V: TRBV11-1; CDR3: ASSLVARADTQY
D: -; V: TRBV9; CDR3: ASSGRGPGYT
D: -; V: TRBV11-1; CDR3: ASSLNRGNSGNTIY
D: TRBD1; V: TRBV30; CDR3: AWSSSGTGNTEAF
D: TRBD1; V: TRBV7-9; CDR3: ASSNPGQGNTIY
D: -; V: TRBV6-5; CDR3: ASSEAGTGTYEQY
D: TRBD1; V: TRBV6-5; CDR3: ASSSDRGINSPLH
D: -; V: TRBV5-1; CDR3: ASRVRSSGANVLT